This T cell receptor beta chain is drawn from a study of blood T cells in healthy people across ages. Study conclusions and caveats: Age advanced and TCR beta diversity per million T cells fell, roughly linearly. Diversity was higher, and naive CD4+ cells more numerous, in long-lived donors than in aged donors. Conclusively comparing naive with antigen-experienced cells was impossible with unsorted PBMCs.

Each donor was a healthy Caucasian individual from Russia, aged about 6 to 95. This clonotype was detected only a few times. What it recognizes is unknown. This CDR3 is built from 14 residues. CDR1 is ENHRY, CDR2 SYGVKD, per germline. For the second PCR, which ran for 7 to 11 cycles, a sample-barcoded 5' primer and a J-beta primer mix were used. Each CDR3 protein is one row after TCRdb ran MiXCR on the 5' RACE reads. The table lists roughly 1.5 million distinct CDR3 sequences, roughly two fifths of them singletons. Sequencing was performed on blood. This TCR derives from a woman under 30 in good health. This chain connects TRBV10-3 to TRBJ2-5; 9 bases map to TRBD1. TRBJ2-7 matches the DNA end more closely, so the J call is doubtful. This CDR3 reads CAIRTPGQGYEQYF. In nucleotides, the CDR3 is TGTGCCATCAGGACGCCGGGACAGGGCTACGAGCAGTACTTC.